This T cell receptor (beta chain) is drawn from a study of cytomegalovirus exposure and HLA in healthy donors. In the study overall: Roughly 80% of roughly 400 genotyped donors fell in the Caucasian-associated ancestry cluster. Study-wide points: Common viral pathogens seemed, in a later analysis, to connect with several of the most significant clusters.

Turning to this clone: The antigen is undetermined.

Germline V gives CDR1 MGHRA, CDR2 YSYEKL. The CDR3 spans 16 residues. V lost 0 bases, J lost 6 bases, and 5 bases stayed unmatched. Use of 60 Vbeta and 13 Jbeta primers characterized the PCR. Using immunoSEQ multiplex PCR, the repertoire was profiled, and TCRdb retains in-frame clones only, with some absent. Among some 180,000 clones, 76% were seen once, and the ten largest hold roughly 1.6%. The sequencing input was PBMCs. This rearrangement joins TRBV4-1 to TRBJ2-3; 11 nucleotides match TRBD2. The clonotype originates from a man in his late teens or twenties in good health and CMV-seronegative. Here the CDR3 reads CASSQDWPSGGDTQYF. CDR3 DNA sequence: TGCGCCAGCAGCCAAGATTGGCCTAGCGGGGGGGATACGCAGTATTTT.